This is a list of T cell receptor beta chains from one sample in a study of blood T cell repertoires in COVID-19. Produced via immunoSEQ multiplex PCR; TCRdb's table is partial and in-frame only. This sample has roughly 120,000 clones, with around 84% found just once. The specimen sequenced was peripheral blood. These receptors originate from a woman between 40 and 50 years old with acute or convalescent COVID-19. Both conserved end residues are part of each CDR3. Each record gives: D gene, J gene, clone size, V gene, CDR3 protein, CDR3 DNA. D genes are given only for firm matches. Clone sizes are given selectively: once, few, many, or a class where the clone is expanded.

D gene: TRBD1
J gene: TRBJ1-6
clone size: few
V gene: TRBV7-2
CDR3 protein: CASSLALGDRGRSPLHF
CDR3 DNA: TGTGCCAGCAGCTTAGCGCTCGGGGACAGGGGACGGTCACCCCTCCACTTT

D gene: -
J gene: TRBJ2-7
clone size: -
V gene: TRBV6-2/TRBV6-3
CDR3 protein: CASSNLPQGEQYF
CDR3 DNA: TGTGCCAGCAGCAACCTTCCTCAGGGCGAGCAGTACTTC

D gene: TRBD1
J gene: TRBJ2-3
clone size: -
V gene: TRBV9
CDR3 protein: CASSAKVGQGTDTQYF
CDR3 DNA: TGTGCCAGCAGCGCAAAAGTGGGACAGGGAACAGATACGCAGTATTTT

D gene: -
J gene: TRBJ1-5
clone size: once
V gene: TRBV19
CDR3 protein: CASSFLSVQPQHF
CDR3 DNA: TGTGCCAGTAGTTTTTTGTCTGTTCAGCCCCAGCATTTT

D gene: TRBD1
J gene: TRBJ1-6
clone size: -
V gene: TRBV27
CDR3 protein: CASSSRQGASPLHF
CDR3 DNA: TGTGCCAGCAGTTCGAGACAGGGGGCTTCACCCCTCCACTTT

D gene: TRBD2
J gene: TRBJ2-2
clone size: few
V gene: TRBV6-6
CDR3 protein: CASSYSLAANTGELFF
CDR3 DNA: TGTGCCAGCAGTTACTCGCTAGCGGCGAACACCGGGGAGCTGTTTTTT

D gene: TRBD1
J gene: TRBJ1-1
clone size: -
V gene: TRBV29-1
CDR3 protein: CSVPTGRSTEAFF
CDR3 DNA: TGCAGCGTCCCGACAGGGCGGAGCACTGAAGCTTTCTTT

D gene: TRBD1
J gene: TRBJ1-1
clone size: -
V gene: TRBV6-6
CDR3 protein: CASSRGDREVEAFF
CDR3 DNA: TGTGCCAGCAGTAGGGGGGACAGGGAGGTTGAAGCTTTCTTT

D gene: -
J gene: TRBJ2-1
clone size: -
V gene: TRBV21-1
CDR3 protein: CASSKGRLAGQNNEQFF
CDR3 DNA: TGTGCCAGCAGCAAGGGACGACTAGCCGGTCAAAACAATGAGCAGTTCTTC

D gene: -
J gene: TRBJ2-7
clone size: -
V gene: TRBV6-1
CDR3 protein: CASSDLTQYEQYF
CDR3 DNA: TGTGCCAGCAGTGACCTTACACAGTACGAGCAGTACTTC

D gene: -
J gene: TRBJ1-2
clone size: -
V gene: TRBV2
CDR3 protein: CASSLNRPAYGYTF
CDR3 DNA: TGTGCCAGCAGCCTCAACAGACCAGCCTATGGCTACACCTTC

D gene: TRBD2
J gene: TRBJ2-2
clone size: few
V gene: TRBV24-1
CDR3 protein: CATSDPGGTNTGELFF
CDR3 DNA: TGTGCCACCAGTGACCCCGGGGGGACGAACACCGGGGAGCTGTTTTTT

D gene: TRBD1
J gene: TRBJ1-2
clone size: once
V gene: TRBV28
CDR3 protein: CASSPTGGFYGYTF
CDR3 DNA: TGTGCCAGCAGTCCGACAGGGGGATTCTATGGCTACACCTTC

D gene: TRBD1
J gene: TRBJ1-2
clone size: -
V gene: TRBV3-1/TRBV3-2
CDR3 protein: CASSQRQTGSVYGYTF
CDR3 DNA: TGTGCCAGCAGCCAGAGGCAGACAGGGTCGGTCTATGGCTACACCTTC

D gene: TRBD2
J gene: TRBJ2-7
clone size: -
V gene: TRBV18
CDR3 protein: CASSRAPSGGSSYEQYF
CDR3 DNA: TGTGCCAGCTCACGAGCTCCTAGCGGGGGGAGCTCCTACGAGCAGTACTTC

D gene: -
J gene: TRBJ2-7
clone size: -
V gene: TRBV3-1/TRBV3-2
CDR3 protein: CASSQDRGSYEQYF
CDR3 DNA: TGTGCCAGCAGCCAAGACAGGGGCTCCTACGAGCAGTACTTC

D gene: -
J gene: TRBJ2-1
clone size: -
V gene: TRBV6-6
CDR3 protein: CASSPGQRVGFF
CDR3 DNA: TGTGCCAGCAGCCCGGGACAGCGGGTTGGGTTCTTC

D gene: -
J gene: TRBJ1-1
clone size: few
V gene: TRBV7-2
CDR3 protein: CASSLAAGVNTEAFF
CDR3 DNA: TGTGCCAGCAGCTTAGCCGCAGGGGTGAACACTGAAGCTTTCTTT

D gene: -
J gene: TRBJ1-4
clone size: few
V gene: TRBV3-1/TRBV3-2
CDR3 protein: CASSRGGGRKLFF
CDR3 DNA: TGTGCCAGCAGCAGAGGCGGAGGACGAAAACTGTTTTTT

D gene: TRBD2
J gene: TRBJ2-3
clone size: -
V gene: TRBV6-5
CDR3 protein: CASSYYGGATDTQYF
CDR3 DNA: TGTGCCAGCAGTTACTACGGGGGGGCGACAGATACGCAGTATTTT

D gene: -
J gene: TRBJ2-3
clone size: -
V gene: TRBV9
CDR3 protein: CASSSRRGASTDTQYF
CDR3 DNA: TGTGCCAGCAGCTCGAGACGGGGGGCGAGCACAGATACGCAGTATTTT

D gene: TRBD1
J gene: TRBJ1-1
clone size: -
V gene: TRBV7-2
CDR3 protein: CASSLVTGAATEAFF
CDR3 DNA: TGTGCCAGCAGCTTAGTTACAGGGGCGGCCACTGAAGCTTTCTTT

D gene: -
J gene: TRBJ1-1
clone size: -
V gene: TRBV4-2
CDR3 protein: CASSQDHRAITEAFF
CDR3 DNA: TGTGCCAGCAGCCAAGATCACAGGGCAATCACTGAAGCTTTCTTT

D gene: -
J gene: TRBJ1-1
clone size: -
V gene: TRBV3-1/TRBV3-2
CDR3 protein: CASIGAGRTEAFF
CDR3 DNA: TGTGCCAGCATTGGAGCGGGGAGAACTGAAGCTTTCTTT

D gene: -
J gene: TRBJ1-2
clone size: -
V gene: TRBV6-5
CDR3 protein: CASAGDGRFNYGYTF
CDR3 DNA: TGTGCCAGCGCAGGGGACGGCCGTTTTAACTATGGCTACACCTTC

D gene: -
J gene: TRBJ1-2
clone size: -
V gene: TRBV19
CDR3 protein: CASMAAAQPGVGGYTF
CDR3 DNA: TGTGCCAGTATGGCGGCGGCCCAACCCGGGGTAGGAGGCTACACCTTC

D gene: -
J gene: TRBJ1-4
clone size: -
V gene: TRBV28
CDR3 protein: CASSLRRGPNEKLFF
CDR3 DNA: TGTGCCAGCAGTTTACGGAGGGGCCCCAATGAAAAACTGTTTTTT

D gene: TRBD2
J gene: TRBJ2-3
clone size: -
V gene: TRBV2
CDR3 protein: CATARGGPSTDTQYF
CDR3 DNA: TGTGCCACCGCCCGGGGGGGCCCTAGCACAGATACGCAGTATTTT

D gene: -
J gene: TRBJ1-5
clone size: -
V gene: TRBV18
CDR3 protein: CASSPPSTDYSNQPQHF
CDR3 DNA: TGTGCCAGCTCACCACCGAGCACAGATTATAGCAATCAGCCCCAGCATTTT

D gene: -
J gene: TRBJ1-5
clone size: few
V gene: TRBV6-5
CDR3 protein: CASSLDRYSNQPQHF
CDR3 DNA: TGTGCCAGCAGTTTAGACAGGTATAGCAATCAGCCCCAGCATTTT